Sequencing of this TCR beta chain was carried out in a study of EBV T-cell therapy then PD-1 blockade in nasopharyngeal carcinoma. Repertoires were generated with immunoSEQ multiplex PCR, while TCRdb's copy carries only in-frame clones and drops some. The table lists about 19,000 clones, 84% of them singletons. Germline V lookup: CDR1 PRHDT, CDR2 FYEKMQ (reference sequence). Trimming removed 5 bases from V and 0 bases from J, with 13 bases in between. This CDR3 is 16 amino acids long. As to this clone: Its antigen remains unidentified.

As for treatment: AdE1-LMPpoly-expanded autologous EBV-specific T-cell therapy followed by anti-PD-1 nivolumab. The specimen was CD8+ T cells from blood, collected at roughly day 35 from a patient whose treatment included autologous EBV-specific T cells and nivolumab. The V and J genes are TRBV13 and TRBJ2-2, with D possibly being TRBD2 (6 bases). The origin of this receptor is a man aged 35 to 55 with nasopharyngeal carcinoma. For the CDR3, the DNA is TGTGCCAGCAGCCGGCGGGGAAACTCGAACACCGGGGAGCTGTTTTTT. Its translation: CASSRRGNSNTGELFF.